The T cell receptor (beta chain) under discussion was sequenced for a study of shared clonotypes between healthy human individuals. Whole-study results and caveats: The study found roughly 5.3% of naive CD4 clonotypes shared across four donors. Expectations were that clonotype sharing among donors would be affected by sequencing depth.

In germline, CDR1 is SEHNR, CDR2 FQNEAQ (reference sequence). The germline V and J ends were trimmed by 7 bases and 4 bases, with 16 bases remaining between them. The length of the CDR3 is 15 residues. Only in-frame clones appear in the TCRdb table, and some are missing; sequencing was by immunoSEQ multiplex PCR. The top ten clones hold around 1.7% of a sample with 780,000 or so clones, 72% of them seen once. As concerns this clone: The antigen remains unidentified.

The chain links TRBV7-9 to TRBJ2-2; a weak D match, TRBD1 (7 bases). The sequenced material came from memory CD4+ T cells sorted from blood. Sample subset: CD45RA-negative fraction. This sequence originates from a woman younger than 45 in good health. The CDR3 sequence is CASNPDQGGTGELFF. Written as DNA, the CDR3 is TGTGCCAGCAACCCGGATCAGGGGGGCACCGGGGAGCTGTTTTTT.